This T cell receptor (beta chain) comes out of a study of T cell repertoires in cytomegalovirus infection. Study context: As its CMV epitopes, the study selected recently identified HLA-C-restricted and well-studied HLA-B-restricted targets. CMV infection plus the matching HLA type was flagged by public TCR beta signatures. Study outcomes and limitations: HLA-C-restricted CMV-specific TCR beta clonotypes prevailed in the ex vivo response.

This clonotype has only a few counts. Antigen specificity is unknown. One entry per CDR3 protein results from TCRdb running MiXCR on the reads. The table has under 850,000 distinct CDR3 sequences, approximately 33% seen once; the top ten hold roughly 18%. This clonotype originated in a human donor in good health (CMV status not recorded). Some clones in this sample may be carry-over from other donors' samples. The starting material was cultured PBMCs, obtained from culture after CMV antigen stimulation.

CDR3 protein: CASSPRTALSYEQYF. CDR3 nucleotides: TGTGCCAGCAGCCCGCGGACAGCCCTCTCCTACGAGCAGTACTTC. This rearrangement joins TRBV9 to TRBJ2-7, with D maybe TRBD1 (6 bases). V shed 4 bases and J shed 0 bases, with 14 bases lying between them. There are 15 residues in the CDR3. Germline V lookup: CDR1 SGDLS, CDR2 YYNGEE.